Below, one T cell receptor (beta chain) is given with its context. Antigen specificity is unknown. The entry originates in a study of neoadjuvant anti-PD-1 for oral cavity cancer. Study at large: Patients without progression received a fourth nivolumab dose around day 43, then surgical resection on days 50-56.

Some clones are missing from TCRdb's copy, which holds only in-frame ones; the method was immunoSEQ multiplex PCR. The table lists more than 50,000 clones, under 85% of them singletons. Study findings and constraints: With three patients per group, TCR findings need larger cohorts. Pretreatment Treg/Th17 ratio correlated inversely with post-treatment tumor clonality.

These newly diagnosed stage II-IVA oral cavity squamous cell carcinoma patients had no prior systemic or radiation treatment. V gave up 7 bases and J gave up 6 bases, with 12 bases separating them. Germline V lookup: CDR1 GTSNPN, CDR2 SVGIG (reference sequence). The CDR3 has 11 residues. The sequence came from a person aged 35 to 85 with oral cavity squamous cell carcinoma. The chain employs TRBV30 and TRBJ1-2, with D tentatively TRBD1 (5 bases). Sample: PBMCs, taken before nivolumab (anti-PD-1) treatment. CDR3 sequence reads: CASSPGHGYTF. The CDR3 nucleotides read TGTGCCTCCTCCCCGGGGCATGGCTACACCTTC.